Listed here is a single T cell receptor (beta chain). The assay was immunoSEQ multiplex PCR, and TCRdb's table has in-frame clones only and misses some. This sample yields 87,000 or so clones, of which just under 90% are seen a single time; about 1.5% belongs to the top ten. This specimen belongs to a study of OX40 agonist ivuxolimab in advanced cancers. Study information: The drug used for patients, ivuxolimab, was an agonistic anti-OX40 (CD134) antibody. Three patients got partial responses; one had hepatocellular carcinoma and two had cutaneous melanoma.

Germline assignment: CDR1 LGHNA and CDR2 YNFKEQ. The CDR3 spans 15 residues. Trimming removed 1 base from V and 5 bases from J, with 14 bases in between. The chain employs TRBV4-2 and TRBJ1-1, with no clear D. This TCR was sampled from an adult with an advanced solid tumor such as melanoma, head and neck, liver or kidney cancer. The source material was CD4+ or CD8+ T cells sorted from blood, sampled in a trial of the OX40 agonist ivuxolimab. The CDR3 bases are TGTGCCAGCAGCCAAGTAATCTCTGTGGAGACTGAAGCTTTCTTT. Translation gives CASSQVISVETEAFF.